These 25 T cell receptor beta chains originate from one sample sequenced in a study of CXCR3-negative and CXCR3-positive naive CD8 T cells. The libraries of TRB cDNA were prepared using 5' RACE with UMI labels. TCRdb re-called the 5' RACE reads; one entry per CDR3 protein, DNA not given. The table for this sample gives roughly 29,000 distinct CDR3 sequences. The sequencing sample was made of memory CD8+ T cells from blood. Every receptor here comes from a human donor in good health. Some clones in this sample may be carry-over from other donors' samples.

V usage is TRBV28 and J usage is TRBJ1-1; lacking DNA, the TRBD1 call made by TCRdb goes unchecked. Germline CDR1 is MDHEN and CDR2 is SYDVKM. This CDR3 has 15 amino acids. The chain's CDR3 is CASSQTQELNTEAFF.

The J gene is TRBJ2-3, the V gene TRBV6-4; checking the TCRdb D call of TRBD1 is not possible without DNA. The CDR3 has 14 amino acids. From germline, CDR1 is MRHNA and CDR2 SNTAGT. The CDR3 protein is CASSDRDSTDTQYF.

The chain combines TRBV6-5 with TRBJ2-5; TCRdb designates TRBD1, a call that cannot be tested without DNA. CDR3 length: 16 amino acids. CDR1 is MNHEY, CDR2 SVGAGI, per germline. This CDR3 reads CASSNLRDRGQETQYF.

The J gene is TRBJ2-7, the V gene TRBV7-8; without DNA, the TCRdb call of TRBD2 cannot be checked. The CDR3 runs 14 residues. Germline CDR1 reads SGHVS; CDR2 reads FQNEAQ. CDR3 region: CASSLEILTVEQYF. The full variable domain, rest sourced from reference TRBV7-8 and TRBJ2-7, is GAGVSQSPRYKVAKRGQDVALRCDPISGHVSLFWYQQALGQGPEFLTYFQNEAQLDKSGLPSDRFFAERPEGSVSTLKIQRTQQEDSAVYLCASSLEILTVEQYFGPGTRLTVT.

This chain joins TRBV12-3 or TRBV12-4 and TRBJ2-2. The CDR3 runs 15 residues. CDR3 residues: CASSLRQMNTGELFF.

The V gene is TRBV5-6, the J gene TRBJ1-1. The germline V gene has CDR1 SGHDT and CDR2 YYEEEE. This CDR3 region has 17 residues. CDR3 protein: CASSSLALGRLNTEAFF.

The J gene is TRBJ2-4, the V gene TRBV4-1; there is no DNA to check the TCRdb D call of TRBD2. This CDR3 region has 15 residues. Looked up from germline, CDR1 is MGHRA and CDR2 is YSYEKL. The chain's CDR3 is CASSQVEGGENIQYF.

This chain connects TRBV9 to TRBJ1-3. The germline V gene encodes CDR1 SGDLS and CDR2 YYNGEE. The CDR3 has 15 residues. CDR3 residues: CASSLSGNSGNTIYF.

This sequence joins TRBV7-9 and TRBJ2-2; the D gene TCRdb calls, TRBD1, cannot be checked with no DNA. Germline CDR1 reads SEHNR; CDR2 reads FQNEAQ (reference sequence). The CDR3 extends over 17 amino acids. This CDR3 reads CASSLSPGQGYTGELFF.

The gene calls are TRBV29-1 and TRBJ2-1; TCRdb lists TRBD2, though no DNA is available to test this call. CDR1 and CDR2 from the germline V gene are SQVTM and ANQGSEA. This CDR3 spans 13 amino acids. The CDR3: CSVAGTSGNEQFF.

The genes are TRBV7-8 and TRBJ2-5; checking the TCRdb D call of TRBD2 is not possible without DNA. The CDR3 totals 12 residues. The germline V gene encodes CDR1 SGHVS and CDR2 FQNEAQ. The CDR3 sequence is CASSLAFVGAAF. Based on the CDR3 plus reference TRBV7-8 and TRBJ2-5, the full variable domain is GAGVSQSPRYKVAKRGQDVALRCDPISGHVSLFWYQQALGQGPEFLTYFQNEAQLDKSGLPSDRFFAERPEGSVSTLKIQRTQQEDSAVYLCASSLAFVGAAFGPGTRLLVL.

The chain combines TRBV20-1 with TRBJ2-3. Germline V lookup: CDR1 DFQATT, CDR2 SNEGSKA (reference sequence). The length of the CDR3 is 21 residues. The CDR3 sequence is CSARDRELGRTVKRKTDTQYF.

The genes are TRBV19 and TRBJ2-1. Germline-derived CDR1 and CDR2 are LNHDA and SQIVND (reference sequence). This CDR3 has 13 amino acids. The CDR3 sequence: CASMMGPYNEQFF. The variable domain in full, completed from reference TRBV19 and TRBJ2-1, reads DGGITQSPKYLFRKEGQNVTLSCEQNLNHDAMYWYRQDPGQGLRLIYYSQIVNDFQKGDIAEGYSVSREKKESFPLTVTSAQKNPTAFYLCASMMGPYNEQFFGPGTRLTVL.

The J gene is TRBJ2-7, the V gene TRBV7-2; no DNA is available, so the TRBD2 call from TCRdb remains unchecked. CDR3 length: 14 amino acids. Germline V gives CDR1 SGHTA, CDR2 FQGNSA. The CDR3 loop reads CASSLARGYYEQYF.

V is TRBV19 and J is TRBJ2-1; TCRdb proposes TRBD1, but this gene call is untestable without DNA. Germline V gene sequence: CDR1 LNHDA, CDR2 SQIVND (reference sequence). The CDR3 is made up of 15 amino acids. CDR3 protein: CASRLGQGVYNEQFF.

J is TRBJ2-1 and V is TRBV7-9; TCRdb indicates TRBD2, and absent DNA this call remains unverified. The CDR3 runs to 16 residues. Germline V gene lookup returns CDR1 SEHNR and CDR2 FQNEAQ (reference sequence). The CDR3: CASSSDPSGGHNEQFF.

The chain employs TRBV20-1 and TRBJ2-5; TCRdb selects TRBD2, and the lack of DNA leaves this call unchecked. Germline V gene lookup returns CDR1 DFQATT and CDR2 SNEGSKA (reference sequence). The CDR3 length is 16 residues. CDR3: CSATLQTSGGEETQYF.

The chain is built from TRBV20-1 and TRBJ2-2; the D gene TCRdb calls, TRBD2, cannot be checked with no DNA. The CDR3 consists of 13 residues. Germline V gene sequence: CDR1 DFQATT, CDR2 SNEGSKA (reference sequence). The CDR3 here is CSAPGGAGGELFF.

V usage is TRBV10-3 and J usage is TRBJ2-1; TCRdb outputs TRBD2, but without DNA this stays unchecked. This CDR3 has 16 amino acids. Germline values: CDR1 ENHRY, CDR2 SYGVKD. The CDR3 is CAISEMLAGGEDEQFF.

The chain carries TRBV6-5 and TRBJ2-1. The CDR3 spans 15 residues. Germline-derived CDR1 and CDR2 are MNHEY and SVGAGI. CDR3 amino acids: CASSYGSEPYNEQFF.

The rearrangement joins TRBV7-8 to TRBJ2-7; TCRdb names TRBD1, which stays unverified in the absence of DNA. CDR3 length: 15 amino acids. CDR1 SGHVS and CDR2 FQNEAQ come from the germline V gene. The CDR3 reads CASSSRGRGSYEQYF.

This clonotype is called medium-sized (0.01 to 0.1%) based on its frequency. The chain carries TRBV25-1 and TRBJ2-7; lacking DNA, the TRBD1 call made by TCRdb goes unchecked. Germline CDR1 reads MGHDK; CDR2 reads SYGVNS. The CDR3 is 15 residues long. This chain's CDR3 is CASLDFPRQGLEQYF.

CDR3 sequence: CASSDQQDALGNEQFF. This sequence joins TRBV28 and TRBJ2-1. In germline, CDR1 is MDHEN, CDR2 SYDVKM. The CDR3 totals 16 residues.

The genes are TRBV5-1 and TRBJ2-1; lacking DNA, the TRBD2 call made by TCRdb goes unchecked. The CDR3 loop spans 15 amino acids. Germline V CDR1 and CDR2: SGHRS, YFSETQ. This CDR3 reads CASSWIAGGYNEQFF.

V usage is TRBV20-1 and J usage is TRBJ2-7; as DNA is missing, the TRBD1 call by TCRdb cannot be tested. Germline V CDR1 and CDR2: DFQATT, SNEGSKA (reference sequence). The CDR3 totals 16 residues. This chain's CDR3 is CSARGETGIEGYEQYF.